These T cell receptor beta chains were read from a single sample in a study of T cells in Graves' hyperthyroidism and ophthalmopathy. TCRdb re-analysed the multiplex PCR reads in MiXCR, keeping a single row per CDR3 protein. Of roughly 500,000 distinct CDR3 sequences detected, around a quarter appear once; the ten largest clones hold approximately 11%. The sample consisted of blood. These receptors originate from a woman in her 30s with Graves' ophthalmopathy. Each CDR3 is given with its conserved first and last residue. The order of the fields is J gene, D gene, V gene, clone size, CDR3 protein, CDR3 DNA. D genes are given only for firm matches. Clone size is stated in some rows and not others, as once, few, many or a class when expanded.

TRBJ1-3 | NA | TRBV12-3/TRBV12-4 | many | CASSLRQNSGNTIYF | TGTGCCAGCAGTTTACGGCAGAACTCTGGAAACACCATATATTTT
TRBJ1-1 | NA | TRBV9 | many | CASSAEGQGEAFF | TGTGCCAGCAGCGCAGAGGGGCAGGGGGAAGCTTTCTTT
TRBJ2-5 | NA | TRBV10-3 | few | CAISESTKGRGETQYF | TGTGCCATCAGTGAGTCGACTAAGGGCAGGGGAGAGACCCAGTACTTC
TRBJ2-7 | TRBD2 | TRBV12-3/TRBV12-4 | few | CASSRRTSGYEQYF | TGTGCCAGCAGCCGACGGACTAGCGGATACGAGCAGTACTTC
TRBJ1-1 | NA | TRBV3-1 | few | CASSFTNTEAFF | TGTGCCAGCAGCTTCACAAACACTGAAGCTTTCTTT
TRBJ2-3 | NA | TRBV12-3/TRBV12-4 | few | CASSSPGLPDTQYF | TGTGCCAGCAGTTCCCCGGGACTTCCAGATACGCAGTATTTT
TRBJ2-2 | NA | TRBV6-5 | many | CASSYENTGELFF | TGTGCCAGCAGTTACGAGAACACCGGGGAGCTGTTTTTT
TRBJ2-7 | NA | TRBV6-1 | NA | CASSSVILGASSYEQYF | TGTGCCAGCAGCTCGGTCATCCTGGGGGCTAGCTCCTACGAGCAGTACTTC
TRBJ2-5 | NA | TRBV20-1 | NA | CSAMGDSEETQYF | TGCAGTGCTATGGGGGACTCCGAAGAGACCCAGTACTTC
TRBJ1-2 | NA | TRBV6-5 | NA | CASSSPPNQYGYTF | TGTGCCAGCAGTTCCCCCCCCAACCAGTATGGCTACACCTTC
TRBJ1-1 | NA | TRBV10-2 | NA | CASSPPVRGSNTEAFF | TGTGCCAGCAGCCCACCGGTCCGGGGGAGCAACACTGAAGCTTTCTTT
TRBJ1-5 | NA | TRBV15 | once | CATSRDLALGHSNQPQHF | TGTGCCACCAGCAGAGATTTGGCCCTGGGTCATAGCAATCAGCCCCAGCATTTT
TRBJ2-5 | TRBD2 | TRBV18 | few | CASSPIGGGASGALQETQYF | TGTGCCAGCTCACCAATCGGCGGGGGGGCCAGTGGGGCACTACAAGAGACCCAGTACTTC
TRBJ1-1 | TRBD1 | TRBV12-3/TRBV12-4 | few | CASSSPGQGYTEAFF | TGTGCCAGCAGTTCCCCCGGACAGGGTTACACTGAAGCTTTCTTT
TRBJ2-6 | NA | TRBV2 | many | CASNQLSGANVLTF | TGTGCCAGCAACCAGCTTTCTGGGGCCAACGTCCTGACTTTC
TRBJ1-5 | NA | TRBV6-5 | few | CASSYRRDQPQHF | TGTGCCAGCAGTTATAGAAGGGATCAGCCCCAGCATTTT
TRBJ1-1 | TRBD1 | TRBV14 | few | CASSQGGTLGTGGNMNTEAFF | TGTGCCAGCAGCCAAGGAGGGACCCTCGGGACAGGGGGCAACATGAACACTGAAGCTTTCTTT
TRBJ2-7 | TRBD1 | TRBV28 | NA | CASSLVETGIDEQYF | TGTGCCAGCAGTTTAGTCGAGACAGGGATAGACGAGCAGTACTTC
TRBJ2-7 | TRBD2 | TRBV10-3 | few | CAISAIAGGPKEQYF | TGTGCCATCAGTGCCATAGCGGGAGGGCCGAAGGAGCAGTACTTC
TRBJ1-4 | NA | TRBV15 | many | CATSRDKRATNEKLFF | TGTGCCACCAGCAGAGATAAACGAGCAACTAATGAAAAACTGTTTTTT
TRBJ1-3 | NA | TRBV20-1 | NA | CSVAPLTNRDNSGSTIYF | TGCAGTGTGGCTCCCCTCACTAATCGGGACAACTCTGGAAGCACCATATATTTT
TRBJ2-3 | NA | TRBV6-2/TRBV6-3 | few | CASSYFSAAGRTDTQYF | TGTGCCAGCAGTTACTTTTCCGCGGCGGGGAGGACAGATACGCAGTATTTT